This TCR beta chain was found in a study of blood T cell repertoires in COVID-19. About the study: The study drew acute and convalescent COVID-19 samples from the United States, Italy and Spain.

This CDR3 has 16 amino acids. V shed 5 bases and J 4 bases; nucleotides not matched to a gene: 12. Germline values: CDR1 SGHVS, CDR2 FQNEAQ. In the authors' methods: Quantification of nucleated cells was approximated via reference gene primer amplification. Using immunoSEQ multiplex PCR, the repertoire was profiled, and TCRdb retains in-frame clones only, with some absent. The V and J calls and clone size come from that table; D and trimming were worked out from the DNA. Of 4,500 to 5,000 clones in the sample, over 75% were seen once. Sequencing input: peripheral blood. The receptor was isolated from a man between 65 and 85 years old with active COVID-19. The chain is built from TRBV7-8 and TRBJ1-1; 8 bases align to TRBD1. CDR3 sequence reads: CASSLGQGKGSTEAFF. For the CDR3, the DNA is TGTGCCAGCAGCCTCGGACAGGGAAAAGGGAGCACTGAAGCTTTCTTT.